This T cell receptor (beta chain) was profiled in a study of T-cell reconstitution after alpha-beta-depleted transplantation in children. Trimming took 1 base from V and 8 from J; bases not matched to a gene: 7. Germline CDR1 and CDR2: MNHNS and SASEGT. The CDR3 has 15 residues. Unique molecular identifiers were incorporated into the prepared TCRbeta library. TCRdb fed the PCR reads into MiXCR, producing one record per CDR3 protein. Of about 600,000 distinct CDR3 sequences listed, about 10% are singletons. This clonotype was detected ten times or more. The chain recombines TRBV6-1 with TRBJ2-2, with TRBD2 matching 7 bases. This specimen consisted of PBMCs from the stem cell graft donor, obtained from the stem cell graft. The receptor's source is a human donor who donated a stem cell graft to a child with acute myeloid leukemia. For the CDR3, the DNA is TGTGCCAGCAGTGAAGTCATGGGGGGGGGAGGGGAGCTGTTTTTT. This codes for CASSEVMGGGGELFF.